Included here is one T cell receptor (beta chain) sequence, with context. This clone was counted a single time. No antigen is known for it. Per-base qualities were not stored, and no clone one base away is much larger. The protocol used for the library was the immunoSEQ multiplex PCR assay. A mixture of 60 forward primers for TCR Vbeta segments and 13 reverse primers for TCR Jbeta segments was used in the multiplex PCR. A multiplex PCR assay on genomic DNA amplified the CDR3 region of rearranged TCR beta genes. On the Illumina HiSeq System, the amplified TCR beta libraries were sequenced as 87-base-pair reads. As for how the authors treated the data: A later analysis tallied roughly 78 million unique TCR beta chains across the approximately 670 repertoires, and some 10 million of those chains were shared by two or more donors. To remove PCR and sequencing errors, raw reads were error-corrected and collapsed into unique sequences using a nearest-neighbor algorithm that merged closely related sequences. V, D and J gene segments were assigned by aligning CDR3 sequences to IMGT reference sequences. For a sequence to be retained, a match of at least six nucleotides was required to both a V gene segment and a J gene segment. A rearrangement counted as productive if the CDR3 had no stop codons and remained in frame with V and J, and every other rearrangement counted as non-productive. CDR3 was defined according to IMGT convention as the region running from the second conserved V-encoded cysteine to the conserved J-encoded phenylalanine. The earlier analysis of about 640 of the donors excluded any sequence lacking an unambiguous match to a single V gene segment. In an earlier analysis of approximately 590 of the donors, V segments were called functional above 56.7% productive rearrangements and were called segregating when the between-donor standard deviation exceeded 5%. A statistical classification framework was built to diagnose cytomegalovirus status from the catalog of TCR beta chain sequences. V and J gene assignment, in a later analysis, came from comparing TCR nucleotide sequences with IMGT/GENE-DB human TR gene sequences. In a later analysis, CDR3 sequences and most-parsimonious VDJ recombination scenarios were assigned using the TCRdist pipeline. A later analysis defined each TCR beta chain by its CDR3 amino acid sequence plus V-gene family, and excluded reads lacking a unique V-gene family. As a way to deal with suspected cross-contamination and a sequencing artifact, a later analysis dropped nearly 600 nucleotide sequences that were highly shared and had low generation probability. In a later analysis, a clonal expansion index for each public chain was calculated from normalized within-repertoire ranks of inferred template counts. A later analysis computed generation probabilities with a VDJ recombination model fitted to out-of-frame rearrangements, and checked the results against IGoR. In a later analysis, TCR-TCR, TCR-HLA and TCR-CMV co-occurrence was scored with hypergeometric tests, and a repertoire-size bias correction was applied to TCR pairs. False discovery rates were estimated in a later analysis by permuting HLA or CMV assignments 20 times. In a later analysis, co-occurring TCRs were grouped with DBSCAN, and TCRdist sequence similarity was added when clustering was performed within HLA-allele-positive subsets. Repertoires with fewer than 30,000 or more than 120,000 public chains were left out of co-occurrence clustering, as were four to six repertoires with anomalous nucleotide sharing. This is the immuneACCESS table as TCRdb keeps it, with only in-frame sequences that have V and J called. A part of the clones is gone; compared with another copy, unresolved V genes explain less than half, and the rest is unexplained. V and J calls and clone size are those listed in that table; D and trimming were worked out from the DNA. Recorded for this sample are approximately 150,000 clones; approximately 71% of them occurred a single time. 11% of the sample is in the top ten clones.

Trimming leaves V shorter by 3 bases and J shorter by 5 bases, with the junction holding 11 bases beyond the gene matches. The CDR3 covers 17 residues, taking in both the cysteine and the phenylalanine. Just CDR3 DNA is preserved here, 51 bases in frame from base 1. CDR1 and CDR2 (MNHEY, SMNVEV) derive from the germline V gene (reference sequence). This sample was taken from a study of cytomegalovirus exposure and HLA in healthy donors (dated by TCRdb to the late 2010s). At the level of the whole study: An earlier analysis of several hundred of the donors reported approximately 260 Gb of sequence data and 117 million unique TCR beta sequences obtained from roughly 180 million T cells. An early release covering some 640 HLA-typed donors comprised about 320 gigabases of sequencing data and 85 million to 100 million unique TCR sequences. Of the roughly 400 genotyped donors, over 70% fell in the genetic ancestry cluster associated with self-reported Caucasian donors. The study aimed to test whether cataloging public T cell receptors could reveal signatures of past pathogen exposure. Using immunosequencing, the study profiled T cell repertoires from 640 or so subjects and related those repertoires to cytomegalovirus serostatus. Along with the roughly 670-subject first cohort, a separate validation cohort of over a hundred different subjects was used. The study combined high-throughput TCR immunosequencing, statistical association of individual TCRs with disease status, and machine learning to predict cytomegalovirus infection status. A later analysis re-examined previously published TCR beta repertoires from more than 550 donors and added high-resolution HLA genotyping to investigate patterns of TCR occurrence. Rather than drawing on any new phenotypic data, the later analysis identified candidate immune exposures from TCR beta sequences and the way those sequences occurred across donors. An earlier analysis of 587 of the donors used high-throughput TCR beta sequencing to judge whether each TCR beta V gene segment behaved as functional or pseudogenic. Donor age, sex, ethnicity and CMV serostatus were compiled together with the repertoire data. A later genetic analysis used genome-wide SNP genotypes for about 65% of the roughly 700 donors, treating that subset as a discovery cohort. All discovery cohort repertoires had been generated on a single sequencing platform. Both class I and class II loci were covered by HLA typing, at four-digit resolution. Typing coverage varied by locus: about 629-640 donors for A, B, C, DRB1 and DQB1; roughly 520 for DQA1; about 600 for DPA1; approximately 470 for DPB1. Because of strong linkage in the cohort, a handful of DR-DQ haplotypes were treated as single units for association and clustering. On average, approximately 250,000 unique TCR beta nucleotide sequences were sequenced per donor among 398 genotyped donors of the cohort, with 15% to 20% of those sequences being non-productive.

Overall results and qualifications from the work: In both the original and validation cohorts, the classifier was reported to diagnose cytomegalovirus status with high specificity and sensitivity. A further reported finding was that TCR beta sequences accurately predicted the HLA-A and HLA-B alleles for most subjects in the first cohort. A cluster of highly shared sequence variants was judged likely to represent a technical artifact of the sequencing pipeline. Some IMGT-functional V segments, including TRBV6-2 and TRBV6-3, could not be distinguished by the 87-base-pair reads and were therefore excluded. V-gene and J-gene trimming of TCR beta chains was associated with a missense DCLRE1C variant in a later genetic analysis, and the association was replicated in an independent cohort. A later analysis found that most CMV-associated TCR beta chains appeared HLA-restricted, with HLA associations seemingly driven largely by CMV exposure. A few of the identified cytomegalovirus-associated TCR beta chains were confirmed in vitro to be specific for cytomegalovirus antigens. According to a later genetic analysis, donors in an Asian-associated ancestry cluster had fewer N-insertions in productive TCRs than the approximately 630-donor mean. Linkage disequilibrium might explain the correlated functional status among segregating V segments, but an unknown experimental factor could not be excluded. When HLA alleles, especially DR and DQ, strongly co-occurred, attributing TCR associations to individual alleles was difficult. Most TCR sequences were seen in very few donors, while some public TCRs were found in many individuals. A later analysis found that HLA-associated TCR beta chains were more clonally expanded and had lower generation probabilities than equally common non-associated chains. Several of the top co-occurrence clusters appeared to be linked to parvovirus B19, influenza, CMV and Epstein-Barr virus, according to a later analysis. Specific HLA alleles were associated with 16,951 TCR beta sequences at a false discovery rate of 0.05 in a later analysis. Immune exposure information for the cohort was limited to CMV serostatus. Because HLA typing was unavailable for some donors at each locus, only the typed subset was used in association tests. A total of 150 to 200 TCR beta chains were listed by the study as associated with cytomegalovirus. Because counts were too low, some 17 rarely observed V segments, including chromosome 9 orphons, were excluded from the earlier analysis of 587 of the donors. According to the authors, the approach could potentially be generalized to other disease states and immunological phenotypes. A later analysis found that TCR association rates varied across HLA loci, with DRB1 alleles showing the most associated TCRs and HLA-C alleles the fewest. Presence/absence analyses assumed roughly uniform sequencing depth across donors, an assumption that may not hold. In an earlier analysis of some 500 of the donors, most TCR beta V segments were observed in productive rearrangements about 90% or about 30% of the time, broadly matching IMGT annotations. The cohort was sequenced for TCR beta chains only, and without alpha or paired-chain data the features that could be detected were limited.

The cohort was made up of about 610 healthy bone marrow donors. At the time of sampling, all cohort members were nominally healthy, though unrecorded immune exposures were likely present. The donor tested CMV seropositive and was one of the 289 seropositive cohort members. Every donor gave a peripheral blood sample, and the peripheral blood mononuclear cells from that sample were used for TCR beta sequencing. Genomic DNA extraction from the blood cell samples was performed with the Qiagen DNeasy Blood Extraction Kit. The chain couples TRBV27 to TRBJ2-1, with 9 bases matching TRBD2. The sequenced sample consisted of PBMCs. This TCR came from a man aged 18 to 30 in good health and CMV-seropositive. The CDR3 region reads CASSFPSGETYHNEQFF. The DNA sequence is as follows: TGTGCCAGCAGTTTTCCTAGCGGGGAGACTTACCACAATGAGCAGTTCTTC.